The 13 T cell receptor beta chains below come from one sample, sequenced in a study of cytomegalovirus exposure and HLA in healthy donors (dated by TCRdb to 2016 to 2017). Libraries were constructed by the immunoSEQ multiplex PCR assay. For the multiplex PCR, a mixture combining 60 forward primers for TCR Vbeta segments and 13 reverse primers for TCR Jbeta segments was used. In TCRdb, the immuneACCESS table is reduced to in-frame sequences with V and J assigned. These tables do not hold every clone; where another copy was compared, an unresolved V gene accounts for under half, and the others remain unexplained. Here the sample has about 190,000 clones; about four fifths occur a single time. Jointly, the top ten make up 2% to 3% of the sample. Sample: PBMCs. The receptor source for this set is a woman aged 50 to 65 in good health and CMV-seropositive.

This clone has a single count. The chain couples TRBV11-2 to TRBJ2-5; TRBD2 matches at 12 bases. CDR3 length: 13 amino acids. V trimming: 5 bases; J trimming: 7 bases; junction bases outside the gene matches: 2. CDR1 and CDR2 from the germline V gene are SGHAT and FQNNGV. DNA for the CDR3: TGTGCCAGCAGCAAGACTAGCGGGGGGACCCAGTACTTC. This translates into CASSKTSGGTQYF.

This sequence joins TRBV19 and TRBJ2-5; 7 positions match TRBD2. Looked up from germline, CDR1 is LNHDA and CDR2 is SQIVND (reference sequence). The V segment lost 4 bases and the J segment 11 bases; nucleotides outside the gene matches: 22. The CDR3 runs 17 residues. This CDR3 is CASSSVPRGVSGGEQYF. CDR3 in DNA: TGTGCCAGTAGTAGTGTCCCCCGCGGGGTATCGGGGGGTGAGCAGTACTTC.

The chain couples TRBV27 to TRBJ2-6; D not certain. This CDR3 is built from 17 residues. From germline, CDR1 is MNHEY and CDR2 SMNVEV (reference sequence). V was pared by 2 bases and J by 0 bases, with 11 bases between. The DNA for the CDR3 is TGTGCCAGCAGTTTAAAGGTGGGCCACTCTGGGGCCAACGTCCTGACTTTC. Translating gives CASSLKVGHSGANVLTF.

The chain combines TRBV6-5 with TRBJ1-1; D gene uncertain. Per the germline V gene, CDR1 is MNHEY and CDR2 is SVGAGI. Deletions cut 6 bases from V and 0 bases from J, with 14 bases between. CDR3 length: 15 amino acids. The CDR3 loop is CASRTSSGMNTEAFF. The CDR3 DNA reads TGTGCCAGCAGGACGTCCTCGGGGATGAACACTGAAGCTTTCTTT.

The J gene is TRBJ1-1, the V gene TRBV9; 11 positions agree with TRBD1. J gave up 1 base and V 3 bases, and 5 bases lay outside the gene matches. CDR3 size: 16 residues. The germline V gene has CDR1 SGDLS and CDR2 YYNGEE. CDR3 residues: CASSGGQGAWNTEAFF. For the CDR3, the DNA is TGTGCCAGCAGCGGAGGACAGGGGGCGTGGAACACTGAAGCTTTCTTT. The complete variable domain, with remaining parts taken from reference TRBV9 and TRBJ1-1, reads DSGVTQTPKHLITATGQRVTLRCSPRSGDLSVYWYQQSLDQGLQFLIQYYNGEERAKGNILERFSAQQFPDLHSELNLSSLELGDSALYFCASSGGQGAWNTEAFFGQGTRLTVV.

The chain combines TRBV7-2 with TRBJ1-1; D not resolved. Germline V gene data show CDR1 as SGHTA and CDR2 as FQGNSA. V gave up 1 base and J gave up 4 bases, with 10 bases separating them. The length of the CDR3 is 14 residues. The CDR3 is CASSLDVGSTEAFF. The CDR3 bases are TGTGCCAGCAGCTTAGATGTCGGGAGCACTGAAGCTTTCTTT.

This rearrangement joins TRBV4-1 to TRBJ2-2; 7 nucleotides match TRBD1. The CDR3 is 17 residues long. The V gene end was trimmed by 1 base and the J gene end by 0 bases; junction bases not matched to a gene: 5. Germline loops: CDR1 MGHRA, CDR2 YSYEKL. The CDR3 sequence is CASSQVQGTANTGELFF. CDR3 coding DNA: TGCGCCAGCAGCCAAGTCCAGGGGACAGCGAACACCGGGGAGCTGTTTTTT.

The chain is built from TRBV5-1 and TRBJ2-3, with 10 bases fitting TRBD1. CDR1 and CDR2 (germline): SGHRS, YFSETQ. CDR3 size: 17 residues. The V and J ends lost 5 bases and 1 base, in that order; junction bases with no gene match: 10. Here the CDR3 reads CASSHGSGTGGTDTQYF. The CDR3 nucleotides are TGCGCCAGCAGTCACGGCTCGGGGACAGGGGGCACAGATACGCAGTATTTT.

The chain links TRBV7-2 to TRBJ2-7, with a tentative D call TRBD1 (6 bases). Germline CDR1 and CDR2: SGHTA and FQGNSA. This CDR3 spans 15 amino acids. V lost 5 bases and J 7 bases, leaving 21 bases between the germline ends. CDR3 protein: CASSPRTGLPGEQYF. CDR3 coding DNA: TGTGCCAGCAGCCCACGTACAGGGCTCCCGGGGGAGCAGTACTTC.

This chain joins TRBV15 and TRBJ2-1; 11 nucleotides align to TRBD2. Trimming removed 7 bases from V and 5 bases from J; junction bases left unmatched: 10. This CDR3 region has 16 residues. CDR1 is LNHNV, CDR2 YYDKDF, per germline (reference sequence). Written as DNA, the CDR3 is TGTGCCACCAAACCGGGTAAGGGACTAGCGGACAATGAGCAGTTCTTC. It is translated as CATKPGKGLADNEQFF.

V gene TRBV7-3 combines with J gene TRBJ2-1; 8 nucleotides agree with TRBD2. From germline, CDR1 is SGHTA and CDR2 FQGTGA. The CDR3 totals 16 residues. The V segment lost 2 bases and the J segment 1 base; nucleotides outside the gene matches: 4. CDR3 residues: CASSLQAGVSYNEQFF. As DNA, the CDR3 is TGTGCCAGCAGCTTACAAGCGGGGGTATCCTACAATGAGCAGTTCTTC.

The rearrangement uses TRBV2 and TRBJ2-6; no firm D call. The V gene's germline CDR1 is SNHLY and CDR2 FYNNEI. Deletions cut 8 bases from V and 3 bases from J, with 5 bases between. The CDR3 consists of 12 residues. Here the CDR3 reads CASSLGANVLTF. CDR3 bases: TGTGCCAGCTCACTTGGGGCCAACGTCCTGACTTTC.

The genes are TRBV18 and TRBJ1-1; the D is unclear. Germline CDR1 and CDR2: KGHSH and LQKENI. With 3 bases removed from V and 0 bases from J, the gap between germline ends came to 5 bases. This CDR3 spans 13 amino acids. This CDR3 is CASSPQVNTEAFF. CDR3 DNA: TGTGCCAGCTCACCCCAGGTGAACACTGAAGCTTTCTTT.